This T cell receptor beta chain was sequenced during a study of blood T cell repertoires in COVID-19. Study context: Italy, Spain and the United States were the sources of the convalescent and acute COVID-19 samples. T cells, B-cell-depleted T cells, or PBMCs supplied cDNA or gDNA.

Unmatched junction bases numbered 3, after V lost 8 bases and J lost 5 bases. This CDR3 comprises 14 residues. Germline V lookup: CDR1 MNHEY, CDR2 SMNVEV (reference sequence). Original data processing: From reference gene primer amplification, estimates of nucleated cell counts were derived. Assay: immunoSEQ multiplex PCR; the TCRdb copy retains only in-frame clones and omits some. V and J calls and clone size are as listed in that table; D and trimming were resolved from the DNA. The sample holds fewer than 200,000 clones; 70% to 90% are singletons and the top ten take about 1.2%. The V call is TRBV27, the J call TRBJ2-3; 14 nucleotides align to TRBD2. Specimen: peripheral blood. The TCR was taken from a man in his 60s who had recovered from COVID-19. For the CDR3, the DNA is TGTGCCAGCCAGGGACTAGCGGGGGTAGATACGCAGTATTTT. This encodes CASQGLAGVDTQYF.